The text below deals with one T cell receptor (beta chain). Its specificity is not known. The sample carries other DNA sequences with the same CDR3. The data derive from a study of shared clonotypes between healthy human individuals. Findings of the study overall: Relative to their counterparts shared across all four donors, non-shared clonotypes exhibited diminished generation probabilities.

The deep-level immunoSEQ assay was used. Genomic DNA (from each subset) was split evenly across several immunoSEQ plates. Method: immunoSEQ multiplex PCR; TCRdb's copy keeps in-frame clones and lacks some. The sample has over a million clones; around 98% are singletons. CDR3 length: 13 residues. Deletions cut 0 bases from V and 5 bases from J, with 8 bases between. Per the germline V gene, CDR1 is SGHRS and CDR2 is YFSETQ. The source material was naive CD4+ T cells sorted from blood. Documented subset: CD45RA+ positively selected. This receptor was obtained from a man aged 25-45 years in good health. The chain uses TRBV5-1 and TRBJ2-5; D remains unclear. The CDR3 spells CASSLGGWETQYF. CDR3 sequence (DNA): TGCGCCAGCAGCTTGGGGGGATGGGAGACCCAGTACTTC. The entire variable domain, with the rest obtained from reference TRBV5-1 and TRBJ2-5, is as follows: KAGVTQTPRYLIKTRGQQVTLSCSPISGHRSVSWYQQTPGQGLQFLFEYFSETQRNKGNFPGRFSGRQFSNSRSEMNVSTLELGDSALYLCASSLGGWETQYFGPGTRLLVL.